The 3 T cell receptor beta chains given below trace back to one sample, sequenced in a study of post-analysis software for immune sequencing data. Whole-study findings and limits: Among roughly five TRBV segments more frequent in patients than controls were TRBV5-6, TRBV5-1 and TRBV20-1.

Unique molecular identifiers were carried by the TCR beta cDNA libraries. TCRdb reprocessed the PCR reads via MiXCR and lists one record per CDR3 protein. The data show about 430,000 distinct CDR3 sequences, about 40% seen once. The antigens these receptors bind are not known. The sequencing input was blood. The source is a girl aged 2-10 years with multiple sclerosis.

The sample holds a few counts of this clonotype. The V and J genes are TRBV6-5 and TRBJ1-5, with D unresolved. The CDR3 extends over 15 amino acids. Germline loops: CDR1 MNHEY, CDR2 SVGAGI. Trimming stripped 0 bases from V and 2 bases from J, with 8 bases between. As DNA, the CDR3 is TGTGCCAGCAGTTACTCGAATCGAGGCAATCAGCCCCAGCATTTT. Protein sequence: CASSYSNRGNQPQHF.

This chain uses TRBV5-6 with TRBJ2-7, with 7 bases that match TRBD1. Trimming cost V 3 bases and J 3 bases; bases outside gene matches: 6. Germline CDR1 reads SGHDT; CDR2 reads YYEEEE. The CDR3 sequence is 14 residues long. The CDR3 protein is CASSSTGVIYEQYF. The CDR3 DNA is TGTGCCAGCAGCTCAACAGGGGTAATCTACGAGCAGTACTTC.

The V call is TRBV28, the J call TRBJ2-5, with 10 bases lining up with TRBD2. Germline-derived CDR1 and CDR2 are MDHEN and SYDVKM. The CDR3 contains 15 residues. V gave up 5 bases and J gave up 3 bases; unmatched junction bases: 6. The CDR3 DNA reads TGTGCCAGCAGTCTAGCGGGGGTAACAAAAGAGACCCAGTACTTC. It specifies CASSLAGVTKETQYF. The full variable domain, in which reference TRBV28 and TRBJ2-5 provide the parts outside the CDR3, is DVKVTQSSRYLVKRTGEKVFLECVQDMDHENMFWYRQDPGLGLRLIYFSYDVKMKEKGDIPEGYSVSREKKERFSLILESASTNQTSMYLCASSLAGVTKETQYFGPGTRLLVL.